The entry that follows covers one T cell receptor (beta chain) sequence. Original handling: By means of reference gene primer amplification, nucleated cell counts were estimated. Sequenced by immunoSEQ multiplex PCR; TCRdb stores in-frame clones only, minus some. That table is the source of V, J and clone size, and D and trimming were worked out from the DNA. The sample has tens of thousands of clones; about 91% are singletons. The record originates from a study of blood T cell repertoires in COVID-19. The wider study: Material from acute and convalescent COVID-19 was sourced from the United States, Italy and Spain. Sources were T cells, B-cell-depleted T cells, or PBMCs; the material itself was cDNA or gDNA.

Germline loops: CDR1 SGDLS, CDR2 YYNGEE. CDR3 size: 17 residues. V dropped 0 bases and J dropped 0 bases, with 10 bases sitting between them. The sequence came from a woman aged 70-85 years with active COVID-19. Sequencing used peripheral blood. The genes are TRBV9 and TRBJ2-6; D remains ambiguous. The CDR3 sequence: CASSVANGSSGANVLTF. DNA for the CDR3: TGTGCCAGCAGCGTAGCCAACGGTAGCTCTGGGGCCAACGTCCTGACTTTC.